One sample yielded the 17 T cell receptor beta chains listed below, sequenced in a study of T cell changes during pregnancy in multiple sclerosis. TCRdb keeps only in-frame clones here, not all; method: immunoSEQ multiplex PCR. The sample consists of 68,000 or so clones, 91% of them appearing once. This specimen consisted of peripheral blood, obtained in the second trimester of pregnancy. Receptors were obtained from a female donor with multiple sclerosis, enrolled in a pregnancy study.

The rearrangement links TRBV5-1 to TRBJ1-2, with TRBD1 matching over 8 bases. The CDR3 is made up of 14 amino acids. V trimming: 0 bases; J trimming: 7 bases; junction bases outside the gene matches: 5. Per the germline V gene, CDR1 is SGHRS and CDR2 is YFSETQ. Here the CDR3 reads CASSLGSGGSGYTF. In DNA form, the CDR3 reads TGCGCCAGCAGCTTGGGGTCAGGGGGCTCTGGCTACACCTTC.

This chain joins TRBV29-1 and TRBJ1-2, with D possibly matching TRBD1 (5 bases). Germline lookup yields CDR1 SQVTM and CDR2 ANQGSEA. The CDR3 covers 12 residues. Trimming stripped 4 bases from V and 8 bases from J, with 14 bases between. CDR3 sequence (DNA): TGCAGCGTTGTGGGGGGGGGTCGGGGCTACACCTTC. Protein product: CSVVGGGRGYTF.

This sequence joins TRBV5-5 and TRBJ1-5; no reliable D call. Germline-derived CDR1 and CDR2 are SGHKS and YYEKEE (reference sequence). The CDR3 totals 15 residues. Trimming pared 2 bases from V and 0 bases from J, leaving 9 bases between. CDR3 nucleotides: TGTGCCAGCAGCTTTGGGCAGACTAGCAATCAGCCCCAGCATTTT. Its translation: CASSFGQTSNQPQHF.

The CDR3 loop is CASSSGQGKIYEQYF. The CDR3 nucleotides are TGTGCCAGCAGCTCGGGACAGGGGAAAATCTACGAGCAGTACTTC. The V gene is TRBV7-9, the J gene TRBJ2-7, with TRBD1 identical over 10 bases. Germline loops: CDR1 SEHNR, CDR2 FQNEAQ (reference sequence). This CDR3 spans 15 amino acids. With V trimmed by 4 bases and J by 3 bases, 6 bases remained unmatched.

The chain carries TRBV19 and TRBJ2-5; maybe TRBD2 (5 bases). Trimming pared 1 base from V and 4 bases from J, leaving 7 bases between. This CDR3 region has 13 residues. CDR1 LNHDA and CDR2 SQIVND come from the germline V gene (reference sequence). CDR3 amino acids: CASSIASGETQYF. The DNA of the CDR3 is TGTGCCAGTAGTATAGCGAGCGGAGAGACCCAGTACTTC.

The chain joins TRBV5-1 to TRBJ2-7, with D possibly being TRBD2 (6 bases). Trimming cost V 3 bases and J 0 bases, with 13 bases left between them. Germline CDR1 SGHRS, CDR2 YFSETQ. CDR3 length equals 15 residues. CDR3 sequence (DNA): TGCGCCAGCAGCTGGGGGGACCGTACCTCCTACGAGCAGTACTTC. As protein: CASSWGDRTSYEQYF.

CDR3: CASSREQGARTEAFF. Here the CDR3 DNA reads TGTGCCAGTAGTAGGGAACAGGGGGCTCGGACTGAAGCTTTCTTT. V and J are TRBV19 and TRBJ1-1; TRBD1 aligns across 9 bases. CDR1 is LNHDA and CDR2 is SQIVND in the germline V gene (reference sequence). This CDR3 region has 15 residues. V lost 4 bases, J lost 5 bases, and 8 bases stayed unmatched.

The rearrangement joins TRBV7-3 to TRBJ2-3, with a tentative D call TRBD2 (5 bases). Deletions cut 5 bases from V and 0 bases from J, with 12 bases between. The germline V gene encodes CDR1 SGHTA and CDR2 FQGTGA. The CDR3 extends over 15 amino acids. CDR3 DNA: TGTGCCAGCAGCCAGCGGTCCGCTAGCACAGATACGCAGTATTTT. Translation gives CASSQRSASTDTQYF. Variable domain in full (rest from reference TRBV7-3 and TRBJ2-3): GAGVSQTPSNKVTEKGKYVELRCDPISGHTALYWYRQSLGQGPEFLIYFQGTGAADDSGLPNDRFFAVRPEGSVSTLKIQRTERGDSAVYLCASSQRSASTDTQYFGPGTRLTVL.

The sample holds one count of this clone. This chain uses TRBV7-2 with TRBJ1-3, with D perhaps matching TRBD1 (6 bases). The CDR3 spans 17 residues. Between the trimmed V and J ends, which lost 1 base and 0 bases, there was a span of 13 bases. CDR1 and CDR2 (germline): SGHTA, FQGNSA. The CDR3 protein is CASSLGHRANSGNTIYF. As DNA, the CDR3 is TGTGCCAGCAGCTTAGGCCACAGGGCGAACTCTGGAAACACCATATATTTT.

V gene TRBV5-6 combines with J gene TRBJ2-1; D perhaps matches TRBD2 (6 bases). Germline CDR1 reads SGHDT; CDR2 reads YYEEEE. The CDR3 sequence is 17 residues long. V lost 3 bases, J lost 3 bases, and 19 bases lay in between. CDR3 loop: CASSSGLTGSDYNEQFF. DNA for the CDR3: TGTGCCAGCAGCTCTGGACTAACCGGGTCGGACTACAATGAGCAGTTCTTC.

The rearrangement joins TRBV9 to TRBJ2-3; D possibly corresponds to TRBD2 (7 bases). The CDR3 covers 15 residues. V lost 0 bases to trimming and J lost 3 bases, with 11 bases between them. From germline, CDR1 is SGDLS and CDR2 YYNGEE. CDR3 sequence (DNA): TGTGCCAGCAGCGTAGATAGGGGGGGAACAGATACGCAGTATTTT. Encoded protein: CASSVDRGGTDTQYF.

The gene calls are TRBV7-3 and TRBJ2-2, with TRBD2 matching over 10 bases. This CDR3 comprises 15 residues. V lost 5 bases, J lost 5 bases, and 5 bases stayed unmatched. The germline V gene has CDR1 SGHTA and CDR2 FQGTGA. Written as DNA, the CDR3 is TGTGCCAGCAGCCAGCGGGGGGGCCGAACCGGGGAGCTGTTTTTT. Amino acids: CASSQRGGRTGELFF.

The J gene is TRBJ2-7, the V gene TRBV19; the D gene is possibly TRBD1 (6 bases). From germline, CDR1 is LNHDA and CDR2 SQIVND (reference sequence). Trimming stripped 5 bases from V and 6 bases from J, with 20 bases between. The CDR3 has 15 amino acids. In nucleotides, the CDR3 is TGTGCCAGTAGTTTGGGAGCATTAGGGGGTTCCGAGCAGTACTTC. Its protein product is CASSLGALGGSEQYF. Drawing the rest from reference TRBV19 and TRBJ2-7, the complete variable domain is DGGITQSPKYLFRKEGQNVTLSCEQNLNHDAMYWYRQDPGQGLRLIYYSQIVNDFQKGDIAEGYSVSREKKESFPLTVTSAQKNPTAFYLCASSLGALGGSEQYFGPGTRLTVT.

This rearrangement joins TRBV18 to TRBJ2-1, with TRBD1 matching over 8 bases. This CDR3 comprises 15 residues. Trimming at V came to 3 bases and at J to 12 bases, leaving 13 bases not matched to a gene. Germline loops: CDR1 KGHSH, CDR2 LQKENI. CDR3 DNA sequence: TGTGCCAGCTCACCCGGACAGGGAAGTAGGGTAGGGCAGTTCTTC. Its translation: CASSPGQGSRVGQFF.

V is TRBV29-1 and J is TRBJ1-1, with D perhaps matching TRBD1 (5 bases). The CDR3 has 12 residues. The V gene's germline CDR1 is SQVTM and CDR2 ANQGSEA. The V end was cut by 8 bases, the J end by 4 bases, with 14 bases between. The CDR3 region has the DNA TGCAGCTCCACGCAGGGAGGCACTGAAGCTTTCTTT. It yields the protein CSSTQGGTEAFF.

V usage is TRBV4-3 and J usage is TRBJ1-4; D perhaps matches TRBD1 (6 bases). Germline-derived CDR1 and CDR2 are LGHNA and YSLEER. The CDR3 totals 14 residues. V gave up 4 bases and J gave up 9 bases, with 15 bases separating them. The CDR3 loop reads CASSPGESGQKLFF. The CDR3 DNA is TGCGCCAGCAGCCCAGGGGAATCCGGTCAAAAACTGTTTTTT.

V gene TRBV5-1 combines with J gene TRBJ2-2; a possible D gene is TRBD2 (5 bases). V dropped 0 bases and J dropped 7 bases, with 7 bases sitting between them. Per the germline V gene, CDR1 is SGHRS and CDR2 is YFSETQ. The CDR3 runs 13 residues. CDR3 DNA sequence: TGCGCCAGCAGCTTGGTTGAGGGCGGGGAGCTGTTTTTT. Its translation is CASSLVEGGELFF.